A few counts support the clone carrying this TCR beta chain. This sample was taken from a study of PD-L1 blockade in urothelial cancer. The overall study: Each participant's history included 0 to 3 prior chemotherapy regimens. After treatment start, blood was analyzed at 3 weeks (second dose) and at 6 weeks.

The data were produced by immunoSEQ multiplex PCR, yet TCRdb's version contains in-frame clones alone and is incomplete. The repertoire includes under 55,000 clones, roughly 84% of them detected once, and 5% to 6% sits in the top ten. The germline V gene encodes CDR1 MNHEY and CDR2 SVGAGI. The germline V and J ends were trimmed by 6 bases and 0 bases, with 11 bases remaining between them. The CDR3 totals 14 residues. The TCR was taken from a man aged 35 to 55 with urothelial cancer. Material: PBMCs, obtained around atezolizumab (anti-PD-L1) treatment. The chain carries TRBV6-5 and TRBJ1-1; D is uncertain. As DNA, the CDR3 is TGTGCCAGCAGAAGAGCGATTGTGAACACTGAAGCTTTCTTT. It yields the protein CASRRAIVNTEAFF.